The T cell receptor beta chain described here comes from a study of T cells after yellow fever vaccination (dated by TCRdb to the late 2010s). Describing the broader study: The SMART-Seq v4 Ultra Low Input RNA kit was used to prepare libraries from fractions with low cell numbers. Bulk TCR alpha and beta repertoires were sequenced longitudinally to track T-cell clones before and after primary and booster YFV17D yellow fever vaccination. The cohort comprised two healthy male donors, one aged 18 to 30 and one aged 30 to 40 years. Bulk PBMC replicates and cell subsets were isolated from blood drawn at multiple timepoints before and after both primary and secondary immunization. Overall study results and their limits: Because abundant contaminating clonotypes from the bulk population could be contained in FACS-sorted repertoires, computational filtering was required. After the booster, most clones that had expanded after primary vaccination were detected again (nearly 98% of CD4 and roughly nine tenths of CD8), suggesting broad maintenance of memory. A small share of clonotypes was detected in both CD4 and CD8 compartments, with the overlap likely arising from convergent recombination. Because the study included only a couple of donors, the extent to which the findings can be generalized is limited. Compared with the primary T-cell response, the secondary T-cell response was faster but weaker, reaching its peak on day 5 rather than on day 15.

At the junction V is shortened by 7 bases and J by 1 base, with 10 bases in between. CDR1 and CDR2 (ENHRY, SYGVKD) derive from the germline V gene. The CDR3 numbers 13 residues from cysteine through phenylalanine. This entry keeps only the CDR3 DNA: 39 bases, framed from base 1. The treatment or condition label on this specimen signifies: live attenuated yellow fever vaccine strain. PBMCs were isolated from peripheral blood using a standard Ficoll-Paque protocol. CD4 and CD8 T-cell fractions were isolated with Dynabeads CD4 and CD8 positive selection kits. RNA was extracted with TriZol from bulk PBMCs, CD4 and CD8 fractions, and dextramer-positive and dextramer-negative fractions. Sequencing used an Illumina NovaSeq 6000. TCR cDNA was synthesized by 5'RACE template switching, through which a universal primer site and unique molecular identifiers were introduced. Priming of cDNA synthesis was performed from both the TCR alpha and TCR beta constant segments. Libraries were amplified in two PCR steps, with sample barcodes and sequencing adapters added in the second step. Sequencing of libraries was performed on Illumina HiSeq 2500 (2x100 bp) or NovaSeq (2x150 bp). The authors' analysis ran thus. Demultiplexing of reads and collapsing into UMI consensus sequences were performed with MIGEC, and V(D)J alignment was carried out with MiXCR. Vaccine-responding clonotypes were identified with edgeR using replicate PBMC samples, with FDR below 0.01 and a log2 fold change above 5 up to day 15 being required. Each bulk clonotype was labeled CD4 or CD8 based on which sequenced repertoire, CD4 or CD8, contained the clonotype at higher abundance. TCRdb trimmed the raw reads at Q25, called clones with MiXCR and kept productive beta chains. Each CDR3 protein appears once, grouped with its most common genes and DNA. TCRdb's processing, not the authors' own work, is the source of the V and J calls. The sample profile shows about 320,000 distinct CDR3 sequences; around 13% of them were found once. The top ten clones comprise more than 3% of the sample.

With respect to this clonotype: No antigen is known for it. It has no much larger one-base neighbor in the sample; base qualities were not kept.

Here the sequenced sample was CD4+ T cells sorted from PBMCs, taken 15 days after the yellow fever booster vaccination. This chain joins TRBV10-3 to TRBJ1-1, with no confident D gene call. The sequence came from a young man who received the YFV17D yellow fever vaccine. The CDR3 in this case is CAIMSTGNTEAFF. The sequence in DNA is TGTGCCATCATGTCTACGGGGAACACTGAAGCTTTCTTT.